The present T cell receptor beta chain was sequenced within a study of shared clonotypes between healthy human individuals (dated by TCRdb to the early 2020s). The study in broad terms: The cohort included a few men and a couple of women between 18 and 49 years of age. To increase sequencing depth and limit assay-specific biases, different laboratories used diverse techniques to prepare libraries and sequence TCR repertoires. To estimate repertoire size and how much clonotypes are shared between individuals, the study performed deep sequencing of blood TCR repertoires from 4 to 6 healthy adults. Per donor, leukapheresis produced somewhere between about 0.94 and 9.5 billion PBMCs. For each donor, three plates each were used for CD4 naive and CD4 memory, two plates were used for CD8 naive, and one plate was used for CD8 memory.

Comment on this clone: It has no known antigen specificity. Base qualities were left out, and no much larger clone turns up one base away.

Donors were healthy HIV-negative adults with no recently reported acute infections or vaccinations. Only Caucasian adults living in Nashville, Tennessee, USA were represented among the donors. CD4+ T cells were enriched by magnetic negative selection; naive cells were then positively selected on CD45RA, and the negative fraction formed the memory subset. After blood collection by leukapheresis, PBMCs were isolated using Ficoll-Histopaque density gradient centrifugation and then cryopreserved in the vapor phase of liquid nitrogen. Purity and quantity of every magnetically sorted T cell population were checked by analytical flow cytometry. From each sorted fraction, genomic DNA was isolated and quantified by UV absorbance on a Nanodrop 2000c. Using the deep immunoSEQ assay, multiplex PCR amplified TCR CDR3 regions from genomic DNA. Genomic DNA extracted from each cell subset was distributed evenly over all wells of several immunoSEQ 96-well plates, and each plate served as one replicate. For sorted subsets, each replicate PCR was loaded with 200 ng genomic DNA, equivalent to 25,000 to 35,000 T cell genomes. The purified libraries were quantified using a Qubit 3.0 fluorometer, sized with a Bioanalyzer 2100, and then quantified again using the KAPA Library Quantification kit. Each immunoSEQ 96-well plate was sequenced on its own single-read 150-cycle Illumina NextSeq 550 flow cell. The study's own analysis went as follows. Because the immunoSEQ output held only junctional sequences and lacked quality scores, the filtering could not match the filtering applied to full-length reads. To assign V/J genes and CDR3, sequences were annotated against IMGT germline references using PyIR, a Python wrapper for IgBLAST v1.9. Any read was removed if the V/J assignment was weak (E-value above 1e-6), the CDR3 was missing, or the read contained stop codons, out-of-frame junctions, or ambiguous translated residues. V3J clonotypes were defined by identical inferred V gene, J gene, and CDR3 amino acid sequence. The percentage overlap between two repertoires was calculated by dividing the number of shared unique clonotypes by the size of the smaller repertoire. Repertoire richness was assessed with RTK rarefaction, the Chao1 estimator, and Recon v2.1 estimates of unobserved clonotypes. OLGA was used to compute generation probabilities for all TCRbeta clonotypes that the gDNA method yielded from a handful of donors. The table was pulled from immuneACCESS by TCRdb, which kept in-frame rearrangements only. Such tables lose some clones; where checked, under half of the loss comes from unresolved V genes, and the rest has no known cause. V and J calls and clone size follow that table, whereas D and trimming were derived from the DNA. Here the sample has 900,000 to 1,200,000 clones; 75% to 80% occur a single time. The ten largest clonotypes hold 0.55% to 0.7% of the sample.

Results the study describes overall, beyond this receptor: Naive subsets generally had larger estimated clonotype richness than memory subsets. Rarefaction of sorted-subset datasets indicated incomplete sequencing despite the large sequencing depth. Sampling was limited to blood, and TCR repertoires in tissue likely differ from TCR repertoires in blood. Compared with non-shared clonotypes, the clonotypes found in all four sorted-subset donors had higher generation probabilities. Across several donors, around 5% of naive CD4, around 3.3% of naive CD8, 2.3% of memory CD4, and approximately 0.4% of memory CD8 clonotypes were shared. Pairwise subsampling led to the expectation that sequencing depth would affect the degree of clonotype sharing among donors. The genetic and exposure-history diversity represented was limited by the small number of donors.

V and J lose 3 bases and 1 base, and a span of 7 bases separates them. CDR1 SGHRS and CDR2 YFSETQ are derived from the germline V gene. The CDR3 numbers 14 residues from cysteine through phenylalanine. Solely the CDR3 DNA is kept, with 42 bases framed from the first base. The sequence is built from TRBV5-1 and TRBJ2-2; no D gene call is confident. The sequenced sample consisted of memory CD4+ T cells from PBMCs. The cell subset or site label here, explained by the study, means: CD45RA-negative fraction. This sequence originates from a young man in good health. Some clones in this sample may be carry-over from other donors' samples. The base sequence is TGCGCCAGCAGCTCCACCCGGAACACCGGGGAGCTGTTTTTT. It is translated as CASSSTRNTGELFF.